Included here is one TCR beta chain sequence, with context. Trimming removed 7 bases from V and 10 bases from J, with 13 bases in between. Germline CDR1 reads MNHEY; CDR2 reads SMNVEV (reference sequence). This CDR3 is 11 amino acids long. The entry originates in a study of blood T cell repertoires in COVID-19. Overall study context: The United States, Italy and Spain provided the acute and convalescent COVID-19 samples. PBMCs, B-cell-depleted T cells, or T cells provided the cDNA or gDNA that made up the material.

Under the authors' procedure: Amplification with reference gene primers provided the estimates of nucleated cell counts. Data came from immunoSEQ multiplex PCR; TCRdb stores just in-frame clones and leaves some out. V, J and clone size are those of that table, while D and trimming were read from the DNA. This table has a few hundred thousand clones, over 65% appearing once. The TCR comes from a human donor with acute or convalescent COVID-19. The donor label of this sample is uncertain. The sample consisted of peripheral blood. V is TRBV27 and J is TRBJ1-1; D is ambiguous. This CDR3 reads CASNSRGLAFF. The CDR3 DNA reads as TGTGCCAGCAATTCCCGGGGTCTAGCTTTCTTT.